This entry describes one T cell receptor (beta chain). What it binds is unknown. This record belongs to a study of beta chain features in type 1 diabetes. Notes on the study in general: Patients' naive, central memory and Treg TCRB repertoires seemed closer to one another than those of healthy donors. TCRB CDR3 length was moderately but significantly reduced in all four CD4+ subsets of Type 1 diabetes patients.

Expressed TCRB transcripts were sequenced because the entire RNA isolate underwent reverse transcription. Only in-frame clones appear in the TCRdb table, and some are missing; sequencing was by immunoSEQ multiplex PCR. Found here are 240,000 or so clones, roughly 20% of them singletons; the top ten hold approximately 0.029%. This CDR3 is 16 amino acids long. CDR1 LNHNV and CDR2 YYDKDF come from the germline V gene (reference sequence). V gave up 5 bases and J gave up 6 bases; unmatched junction bases: 13. The sequenced sample consisted of naive CD4+ T cells from blood. J is TRBJ1-5 and V is TRBV15; 7 nucleotides agree with TRBD1. This TCR came from a woman between 40 and 50 years old with type 1 diabetes. CDR3 DNA sequence: TGTGCCACCAGCCCCCGGGATAGACAGGGCATTCAGCCCCAGCATTTT. It codes for CATSPRDRQGIQPQHF. The whole variable domain, filled in from reference TRBV15 and TRBJ1-5, reads DAMVIQNPRYQVTQFGKPVTLSCSQTLNHNVMYWYQQKSSQAPKLLFHYYDKDFNNEADTPDNFQSRRPNTSFCFLDIRSPGLGDTAMYLCATSPRDRQGIQPQHFGDGTRLSIL.